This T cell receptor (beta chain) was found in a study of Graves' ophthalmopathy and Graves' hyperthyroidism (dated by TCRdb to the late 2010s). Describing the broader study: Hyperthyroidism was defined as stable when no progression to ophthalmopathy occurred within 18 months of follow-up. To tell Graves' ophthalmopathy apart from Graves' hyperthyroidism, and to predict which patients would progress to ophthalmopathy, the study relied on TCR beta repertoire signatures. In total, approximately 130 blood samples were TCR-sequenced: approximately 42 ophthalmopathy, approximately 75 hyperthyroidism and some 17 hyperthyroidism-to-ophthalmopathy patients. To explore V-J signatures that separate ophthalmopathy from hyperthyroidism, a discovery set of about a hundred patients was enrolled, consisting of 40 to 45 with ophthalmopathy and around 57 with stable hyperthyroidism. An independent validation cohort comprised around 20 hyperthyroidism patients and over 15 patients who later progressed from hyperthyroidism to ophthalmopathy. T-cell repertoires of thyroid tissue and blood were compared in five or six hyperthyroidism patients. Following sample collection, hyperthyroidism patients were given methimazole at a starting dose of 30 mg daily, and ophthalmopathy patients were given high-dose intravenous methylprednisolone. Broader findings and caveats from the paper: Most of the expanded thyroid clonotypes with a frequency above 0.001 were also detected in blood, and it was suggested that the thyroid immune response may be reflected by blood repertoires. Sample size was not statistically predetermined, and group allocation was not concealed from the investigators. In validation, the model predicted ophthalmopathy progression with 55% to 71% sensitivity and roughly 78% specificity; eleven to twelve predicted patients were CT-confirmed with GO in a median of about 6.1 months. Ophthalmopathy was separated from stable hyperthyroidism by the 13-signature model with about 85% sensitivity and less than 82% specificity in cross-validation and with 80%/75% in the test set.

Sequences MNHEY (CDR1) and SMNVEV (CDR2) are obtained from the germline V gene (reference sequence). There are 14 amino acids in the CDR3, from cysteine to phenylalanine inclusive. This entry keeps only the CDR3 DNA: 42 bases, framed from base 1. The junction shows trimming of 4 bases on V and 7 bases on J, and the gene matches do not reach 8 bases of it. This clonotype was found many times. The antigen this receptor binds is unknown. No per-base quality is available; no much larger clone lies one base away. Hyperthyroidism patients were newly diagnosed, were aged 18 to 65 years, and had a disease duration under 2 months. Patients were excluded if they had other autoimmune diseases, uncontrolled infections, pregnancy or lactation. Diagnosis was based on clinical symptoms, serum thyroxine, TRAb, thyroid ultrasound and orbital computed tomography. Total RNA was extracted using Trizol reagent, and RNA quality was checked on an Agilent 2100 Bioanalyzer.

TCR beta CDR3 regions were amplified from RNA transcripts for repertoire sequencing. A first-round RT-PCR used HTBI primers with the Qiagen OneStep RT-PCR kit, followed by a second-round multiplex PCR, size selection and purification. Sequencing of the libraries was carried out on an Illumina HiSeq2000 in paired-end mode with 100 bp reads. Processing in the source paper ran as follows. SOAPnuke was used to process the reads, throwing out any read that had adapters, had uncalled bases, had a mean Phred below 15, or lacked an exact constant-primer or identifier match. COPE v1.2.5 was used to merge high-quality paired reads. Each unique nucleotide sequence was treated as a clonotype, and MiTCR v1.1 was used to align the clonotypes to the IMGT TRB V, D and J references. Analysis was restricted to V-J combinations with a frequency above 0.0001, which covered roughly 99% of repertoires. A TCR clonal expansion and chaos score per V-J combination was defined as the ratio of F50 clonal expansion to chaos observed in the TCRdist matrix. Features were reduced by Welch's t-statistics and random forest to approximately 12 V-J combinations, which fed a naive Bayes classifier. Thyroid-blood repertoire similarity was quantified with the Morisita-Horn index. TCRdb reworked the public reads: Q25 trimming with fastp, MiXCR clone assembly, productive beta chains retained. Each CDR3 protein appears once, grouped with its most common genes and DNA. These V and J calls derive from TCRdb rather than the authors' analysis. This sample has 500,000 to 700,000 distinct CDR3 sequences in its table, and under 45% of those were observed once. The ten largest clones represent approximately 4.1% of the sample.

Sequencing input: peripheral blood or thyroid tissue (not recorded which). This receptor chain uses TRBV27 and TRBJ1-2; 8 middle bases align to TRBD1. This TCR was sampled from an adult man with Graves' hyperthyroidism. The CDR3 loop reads CASSSQGASGGYTF. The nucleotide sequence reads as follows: TGTGCCAGCAGTTCCCAGGGGGCATCGGGTGGCTACACCTTC.